The 22 T cell receptor beta chains in this list originate from one sample, sequenced in a study of blood T cell repertoires in COVID-19 (dated by TCRdb to 2018 to 2021). Library preparation employed the immunoSEQ multiplex PCR assay. What TCRdb holds here is the immuneACCESS table cut down to in-frame rearrangements. Part of the clones is not present; checked against another copy, under half of the missing clones reflect an unresolved V gene, and the others are unexplained. The sample table contains more than 80,000 clones; only one count was recorded for 75% to 90% of them. Of the sample, approximately 31% is held by the ten largest clones. The sample comprised peripheral blood. The origin of the receptors is a woman of 80 years or more with active or convalescent COVID-19.

The chain joins TRBV5-1 to TRBJ2-1, with 11 bases lining up with TRBD2. CDR1 SGHRS and CDR2 YFSETQ come from the germline V gene. CDR3 length: 16 residues. V lost 4 bases and J lost 3; bases outside the gene matches: 6. The CDR3: CASSRTSGGIYNEQFF. The CDR3 bases are TGCGCCAGCAGCAGAACTAGCGGGGGAATCTACAATGAGCAGTTCTTC.

CDR3 protein: CAISWGQSNSPLHF. The CDR3, as DNA: TGTGCCATCAGCTGGGGACAGTCTAATTCACCCCTCCACTTT. The V and J genes are TRBV10-3 and TRBJ1-6; 7 bases match TRBD1. Unmatched junction bases numbered 5, after V lost 6 bases and J lost 6 bases. CDR3 size: 14 residues. Germline loops: CDR1 ENHRY, CDR2 SYGVKD.

This clone was detected a few times. This sequence joins TRBV6-5 and TRBJ2-5; 7 nucleotides align to TRBD1. The CDR3 consists of 16 residues. The germline V gene has CDR1 MNHEY and CDR2 SVGAGI. The V and J ends lost 3 bases and 5 bases, in that order; junction bases with no gene match: 12. CDR3 protein: CASSYGTAIRMETQYF. The CDR3 DNA reads TGTGCCAGCAGTTATGGGACAGCGATCAGGATGGAGACCCAGTACTTC.

J is TRBJ2-7 and V is TRBV11-2, with D maybe TRBD1 (5 bases). CDR1 is SGHAT, CDR2 FQNNGV, per germline. The CDR3 is 15 amino acids. Trimming removed 4 bases from V and 1 base from J, with 14 bases in between. In nucleotides, the CDR3 is TGTGCCAGCAGCTCACTACAGGTTTTATCCTACGAGCAGTACTTC. Its protein product is CASSSLQVLSYEQYF.

The chain joins TRBV11-3 to TRBJ1-3, with 7 bases identical to TRBD1. J lost 3 bases, V lost 1 base, and 3 bases had no gene match. Germline lookup yields CDR1 SGHNT and CDR2 YENEEA. This CDR3 spans 15 amino acids. This CDR3 is CASSLAWDSGNTIYF. CDR3 bases: TGTGCCAGCAGCTTAGCTTGGGACAGTGGAAACACCATATATTTT.

The chain recombines TRBV29-1 with TRBJ1-5, with D maybe TRBD1 (6 bases). Per germline, CDR1 SQVTM and CDR2 ANQGSEA. V was shortened by 4 bases and J by 4 bases, with 11 bases between the two germline ends. This CDR3 is built from 13 residues. The CDR3 coding sequence is TGCAGCGTTGGGGGGGGGCCTAATCAGCCCCAGCATTTT. Residues: CSVGGGPNQPQHF. The whole variable domain, filled in from reference TRBV29-1 and TRBJ1-5, reads SAVISQKPSRDICQRGTSLTIQCQVDSQVTMMFWYRQQPGQSLTLIATANQGSEATYESGFVIDKFPISRPNLTFSTLTVSNMSPEDSSIYLCSVGGGPNQPQHFGDGTRLSIL.

The V and J genes are TRBV5-6 and TRBJ2-7; D may be TRBD1 (5 bases). This CDR3 has 12 residues. V was cut by 4 bases and J by 3 bases, with 8 bases left in between. CDR1 is SGHDT and CDR2 is YYEEEE in the germline V gene. The CDR3 here is CASSLQGYEQYF. CDR3 sequence (DNA): TGTGCCAGCAGCCTCCAGGGCTACGAGCAGTACTTC.

The rearrangement links TRBV6-1 to TRBJ1-2, with no clear D. With 2 bases removed from V and 8 bases from J, the gap between germline ends came to 9 bases. This CDR3 comprises 12 residues. CDR1 and CDR2 from the germline V gene are MNHNS and SASEGT. DNA for the CDR3: TGTGCCAGCAGTGAATTAGTTGAAGGCTACACCTTC. Its protein product is CASSELVEGYTF.

The J gene is TRBJ2-1, the V gene TRBV21-1; the DNA was not used to check the table's D call, TRBD2. TRBV21-1 has pseudogene status. This CDR3 contains 17 residues. The CDR3 spells CASSKPWRTSKYNEQFF. CDR3 coding DNA: TGTGCCAGCAGCAAACCCTGGCGGACTAGCAAATACAATGAGCAGTTCTTC.

The rearrangement uses TRBV7-2 and TRBJ2-3, with 9 bases matching TRBD2. The CDR3 spans 15 residues. Germline loops: CDR1 SGHTA, CDR2 FQGNSA. Trimming cost V 6 bases and J 2 bases; bases outside gene matches: 6. The CDR3 protein is CASSRLAVITDTQYF. In nucleotides, the CDR3 is TGTGCCAGCAGTCGACTAGCGGTGATCACAGATACGCAGTATTTT.

This clone appeared a few times. V usage is TRBV19 and J usage is TRBJ1-1; 7 bases are shared with TRBD1. This CDR3 has 13 residues. Per germline, CDR1 LNHDA and CDR2 SQIVND (reference sequence). J gave up 2 bases and V 6 bases, and 3 bases lay outside the gene matches. CDR3 loop: CASRGQANTEAFF. In nucleotides, the CDR3 is TGTGCCAGTAGAGGACAGGCCAACACTGAAGCTTTCTTT.

Points on this clone: The junction differs from germline at one of its ends, possibly a read error. The chain has TRBV7-6 and TRBJ2-1; TRBD1 might be the D (6 bases). Germline CDR1 SGHVS, CDR2 FNYEAQ. CDR3 length equals 11 residues. The CDR3 protein is CASSLEQGSIF. CDR3 nucleotides: TGTGCCAGCAGCTTAGAACAGGGTTCGATCTTC.

The V gene is TRBV4-3, the J gene TRBJ2-5, with D possibly being TRBD1 (6 bases). The CDR3 spans 16 residues. Per germline, CDR1 LGHNA and CDR2 YSLEER. Trimming took off 0 bases at V and 5 bases at J, with 16 bases between the two ends. The CDR3 DNA is TGCGCCAGCAGCCAAGATGGGCGCCAGGGGTGGGAGACCCAGTACTTC. Protein: CASSQDGRQGWETQYF.

The chain has TRBV3-1 (or the pseudogene TRBV3-2) and TRBJ1-6; tentative D call: TRBD1 (6 bases). Germline V gene sequence: CDR1 LGHDT, CDR2 YNNKEL (reference sequence). CDR3 size: 15 residues. Trimming left V 3 bases short and J 5 bases short, with 11 bases between. The CDR3 loop is CASSHIRQDNSPLHF. In DNA, the CDR3 is TGTGCCAGCAGCCACATAAGACAGGATAATTCACCCCTCCACTTT.

The chain couples TRBV10-2 to TRBJ2-7; the D is unclear. This CDR3 region has 14 residues. Germline values: CDR1 WSHSY, CDR2 SAAADI. V shed 1 base and J shed 5 bases, with 12 bases lying between them. The CDR3 here is CASSELSVDNEQYF. CDR3 nucleotides: TGCGCCAGCAGTGAGTTGAGCGTTGATAACGAGCAGTACTTC.

The chain couples TRBV7-8 to TRBJ1-5; TRBD1 matches 12 bases. The CDR3 is made up of 18 amino acids. Germline-derived CDR1 and CDR2 are SGHVS and FQNEAQ. J was trimmed by 1 base and V by 5 bases; bases with no gene match: 9. For the CDR3, the DNA is TGTGCCAGCAGCAGTGGGGACAGGGGGCTCGGGAGCAATCAGCCCCAGCATTTT. Its protein is CASSSGDRGLGSNQPQHF. Full variable domain (outside the CDR3, taken from reference TRBV7-8 and TRBJ1-5): GAGVSQSPRYKVAKRGQDVALRCDPISGHVSLFWYQQALGQGPEFLTYFQNEAQLDKSGLPSDRFFAERPEGSVSTLKIQRTQQEDSAVYLCASSSGDRGLGSNQPQHFGDGTRLSIL.

The chain links TRBV25-1 to TRBJ1-1; a possible D gene is TRBD1 (6 bases). Trimming cost V 2 bases and J 5 bases, with 15 bases left between them. The V gene's germline CDR1 is MGHDK and CDR2 SYGVNS. The CDR3 loop spans 15 amino acids. In DNA form, the CDR3 reads TGTGCCAGCAGTGAAACTTTGCGGGGGCCGACTGAAGCTTTCTTT. Its protein product is CASSETLRGPTEAFF. Complete variable domain (other parts from reference TRBV25-1 and TRBJ1-1): EADIYQTPRYLVIGTGKKITLECSQTMGHDKMYWYQQDPGMELHLIHYSYGVNSTEKGDLSSESTVSRIRTEHFPLTLESARPSHTSQYLCASSETLRGPTEAFFGQGTRLTVV.

This clone was seen a handful of times. The gene calls are TRBV28 and TRBJ1-1; D perhaps matches TRBD1 (6 bases). Between the trimmed V and J ends, which lost 7 bases and 7 bases, there was a span of 22 bases. The CDR3 loop spans 15 amino acids. Germline V gene lookup returns CDR1 MDHEN and CDR2 SYDVKM. The CDR3 DNA is TGTGCCAGCAACCAACCCCGGGGGGGCAGCCTTGAAGCTTTCTTT. Translated: CASNQPRGGSLEAFF.

The gene calls are TRBV19 and TRBJ1-4; TRBD1 is a possible D gene (6 bases). The length of the CDR3 is 14 residues. CDR1 LNHDA and CDR2 SQIVND come from the germline V gene (reference sequence). The V end lost 5 bases, the J end lost 8 bases, and 15 bases lay between the germline ends. The CDR3 DNA reads as TGTGCCAGTAGTTACAGGGTCTTATTCGAAAAACTGTTTTTT. This encodes CASSYRVLFEKLFF. The variable domain in full, with the rest retrieved from reference TRBV19 and TRBJ1-4, is DGGITQSPKYLFRKEGQNVTLSCEQNLNHDAMYWYRQDPGQGLRLIYYSQIVNDFQKGDIAEGYSVSREKKESFPLTVTSAQKNPTAFYLCASSYRVLFEKLFFGSGTQLSVL.

The J gene is TRBJ2-7, the V gene TRBV19, with 7 bases fitting TRBD2. From germline, CDR1 is LNHDA and CDR2 SQIVND (reference sequence). The CDR3 runs 11 residues. J lost 3 bases, V lost 7 bases, and 0 bases had no gene match. CDR3 in DNA: TGTGCCAGTACTAGCGGCTACGAGCAGTACTTC. This sequence encodes CASTSGYEQYF.

CDR3 bases: TGTGCCAGCTCACCGCGGCAAACTACCGGGACAGGGGGCAACTATGGCTACACCTTC. Translation gives CASSPRQTTGTGGNYGYTF. The gene calls are TRBV18 and TRBJ1-2; 12 bases are a match to TRBD1. The CDR3 has 19 residues. From germline, CDR1 is KGHSH and CDR2 LQKENI. Germline trimming cut 3 bases from V and 2 bases from J; bases unmatched to any gene: 13.

V is TRBV7-8 and J is TRBJ2-7, with D unresolved. Germline CDR1 reads SGHVS; CDR2 reads FQNEAQ. Trimming removed 7 bases from V and 3 bases from J, with 22 bases in between. This CDR3 contains 16 residues. This chain's CDR3 is CASTPTEQINFYEQYF. CDR3 DNA sequence: TGTGCCAGCACCCCAACCGAACAGATCAATTTCTACGAGCAGTACTTC.